This entry lists 3 T cell receptor beta chains sequenced from one sample in a study of T cell responses to AZD1222 COVID-19 vaccine. TCRdb keeps only in-frame clones here, not all; method: immunoSEQ multiplex PCR. The sample lists some 200,000 clones, about 89% occurring once. The material was peripheral blood, obtained 28 days after the second AZD1222 dose. These TCRs come from an adult who received the AZD1222 COVID-19 vaccine.

The V and J genes are TRBV7-3 and TRBJ2-1; 13 positions match TRBD2. From germline, CDR1 is SGHTA and CDR2 FQGTGA. V dropped 1 base and J dropped 10; count of bases not matched to a gene: 10. The CDR3 loop spans 17 amino acids. The chain's CDR3 is CASSLKVHGTSGTEQFF. CDR3 bases: TGTGCCAGCAGCTTAAAGGTTCACGGGACTAGCGGGACGGAGCAGTTCTTC.

V usage is TRBV6-5 and J usage is TRBJ2-7; 7 nucleotides line up with TRBD2. The germline V gene encodes CDR1 MNHEY and CDR2 SVGAGI. V lost 8 bases to trimming and J lost 2 bases; unmatched junction nucleotides: 9. This CDR3 has 14 residues. This CDR3 reads CASYTSGTPYEQYF. In nucleotides, the CDR3 is TGTGCCAGCTACACAAGCGGGACCCCCTACGAGCAGTACTTC.

V usage is TRBV5-4 and J usage is TRBJ2-5; TRBD2 aligns across 11 bases. J gave up 5 bases and V 3 bases, and 9 bases lay outside the gene matches. Per the germline V gene, CDR1 is SGHNT and CDR2 is YYREEE (reference sequence). The CDR3 spans 16 residues. CDR3: CASSSSGRTSRETQYF. The CDR3 nucleotides are TGTGCCAGCAGCTCTAGCGGGAGGACCTCCCGGGAGACCCAGTACTTC.